A single sample is the source of the 16 T cell receptor beta chains below, sequenced in a study of blood T cell repertoires in COVID-19. Using immunoSEQ multiplex PCR, the repertoire was profiled, and TCRdb retains in-frame clones only, with some absent. The sample lists fewer than 200,000 clones; about 74% were seen once. The sequenced material came from peripheral blood. The receptors stem from a woman of 80 years or more with acute or convalescent COVID-19.

V gene TRBV7-6 combines with J gene TRBJ2-1; D is unclear. CDR3 length: 13 amino acids. Germline V CDR1 and CDR2: SGHVS, FNYEAQ. Between the trimmed V and J ends, which lost 1 base and 9 bases, there was a span of 10 bases. Written as DNA, the CDR3 is TGTGCCAGCAGCTTAGTCCAGTGGAGTGAGCAGTTCTTC. Protein: CASSLVQWSEQFF. The full variable domain, its missing parts supplied by reference TRBV7-6 and TRBJ2-1, is GAGVSQSPRYKVTKRGQDVALRCDPISGHVSLYWYRQALGQGPEFLTYFNYEAQQDKSGLPNDRFSAERPEGSISTLTIQRTEQRDSAMYRCASSLVQWSEQFFGPGTRLTVL.

The V and J genes are TRBV5-1 and TRBJ2-3; TRBD2 might be the D (6 bases). This CDR3 contains 16 residues. V was pared by 0 bases and J by 6 bases, with 17 bases between. CDR1 and CDR2 from the germline V gene are SGHRS and YFSETQ. In DNA form, the CDR3 reads TGCGCCAGCAGCTTGGCCGGTGTCCGGGGACTGGATACGCAGTATTTT. Residues: CASSLAGVRGLDTQYF.

The chain combines TRBV5-5 with TRBJ2-1; maybe TRBD2 (5 bases). Deletions cut 4 bases from V and 9 bases from J, with 20 bases between. This CDR3 is built from 15 residues. Germline CDR1 SGHKS, CDR2 YYEKEE (reference sequence). The CDR3 nucleotides read TGTGCCAGCAGCCTAGGTTCCGACTACTGGGGTGAGCAGTTCTTC. This sequence encodes CASSLGSDYWGEQFF. Full variable domain (remainder filled in from reference TRBV5-5 and TRBJ2-1): DAGVTQSPTHLIKTRGQQVTLRCSPISGHKSVSWYQQVLGQGPQFIFQYYEKEERGRGNFPDRFSARQFPNYSSELNVNALLLGDSALYLCASSLGSDYWGEQFFGPGTRLTVL.

The genes are TRBV6-2 or TRBV6-3 and TRBJ2-7; TRBD2 aligns across 7 bases. There are 15 residues in the CDR3. Germline V gene sequence: CDR1 MNHEY, CDR2 SVGEGT. Trimming at V came to 6 bases and at J to 2 bases, leaving 10 bases not matched to a gene. The CDR3 is CASSSGRTVTYEQYF. In nucleotides, the CDR3 is TGTGCCAGCAGCTCCGGGAGGACGGTGACCTACGAGCAGTACTTC.

Only one count was recorded for this clone. This chain uses TRBV6-5 with TRBJ2-3, with TRBD2 identical over 7 bases. The CDR3 is 14 residues long. J gave up 5 bases and V 0 bases, and 2 bases lay outside the gene matches. The germline CDR1 and CDR2 sequences are MNHEY and SVGAGI. The CDR3 DNA follows: TGTGCCAGCAGTTACTCGTTAGCGGGAGATACGCAGTATTTT. Translated, it gives CASSYSLAGDTQYF.

Only a few counts were recorded for this clone. The chain couples TRBV30 to TRBJ1-4; TRBD1 matches 8 bases. The germline V gene encodes CDR1 GTSNPN and CDR2 SVGIG (reference sequence). The CDR3 is 14 amino acids. V was pared by 3 bases and J by 8 bases, with 8 bases of the junction left unmatched. The CDR3 bases are TGTGCCTGGAGCGGACAGGGCGGGGTGGAAAAACTGTTTTTT. Residues: CAWSGQGGVEKLFF.

V and J are TRBV27 and TRBJ1-6; 7 nucleotides agree with TRBD1. Trimming removed 3 bases from V and 7 bases from J; junction bases left unmatched: 6. The CDR3 has 15 residues. CDR1 is MNHEY and CDR2 is SMNVEV in the germline V gene (reference sequence). The CDR3 DNA follows: TGTGCCAGCAGTTTGCGACAGGGAGGAAATTCACCCCTCCACTTT. Its translation is CASSLRQGGNSPLHF.

The chain employs TRBV7-9 and TRBJ2-5; TRBD1 matches at 8 bases. This CDR3 has 15 amino acids. After removal of 5 bases from V and 1 base from J, the junction contained 6 bases not matched to a gene. Germline V CDR1 and CDR2: SEHNR, FQNEAQ (reference sequence). This chain's CDR3 is CASSTQGGTQETQYF. The CDR3 DNA sequence: TGTGCCAGCAGCACACAGGGGGGAACCCAAGAGACCCAGTACTTC.

The rearrangement uses TRBV14 and TRBJ1-1; tentatively, D is TRBD1 (6 bases). The germline V and J ends were trimmed by 1 base and 5 bases, with 11 bases remaining between them. This CDR3 has 14 amino acids. Germline V gives CDR1 SGHDN, CDR2 FVKESK. The CDR3: CASSQVTTGTEAFF. The CDR3 DNA sequence: TGTGCCAGCAGCCAAGTAACCACAGGGACTGAAGCTTTCTTT.

The chain is built from TRBV29-1 and TRBJ2-3; D possibly corresponds to TRBD2 (5 bases). The CDR3 length is 16 residues. V dropped 6 bases and J dropped 0 bases, with 19 bases sitting between them. Looked up from germline, CDR1 is SQVTM and CDR2 is ANQGSEA. CDR3 bases: TGCAGCGTAGGTGAGATGAGAAGCGGAAGCACAGATACGCAGTATTTT. Its protein is CSVGEMRSGSTDTQYF.

This clone has a count of ten or more. CDR3 nucleotide sequence: TGTGCCAGCAGCTTGGACAGTTCCTTAGAGCAGTTCTTC. It is translated as CASSLDSSLEQFF. This sequence joins TRBV11-2 and TRBJ2-1; maybe TRBD1 (6 bases). CDR3 length: 13 residues. The germline gives CDR1 SGHAT, CDR2 FQNNGV. Trimming cost V 3 bases and J 10 bases, with 13 bases left between them.

The J gene is TRBJ1-2, the V gene TRBV7-2; tentatively, D is TRBD1 (6 bases). Trimming cost V 1 base and J 2 bases, with 11 bases left between them. The CDR3 runs 15 residues. Germline-derived CDR1 and CDR2 are SGHTA and FQGNSA. The CDR3 DNA reads as TGTGCCAGCAGCTTAGTGGCAGGGGAGAACTATGGCTACACCTTC. It yields the protein CASSLVAGENYGYTF.

The rearrangement joins TRBV10-1 to TRBJ2-7, with 7 bases fitting TRBD1. The germline V gene encodes CDR1 WNHNN and CDR2 SYGVQD (reference sequence). The CDR3 loop spans 14 amino acids. With V trimmed by 0 bases and J by 5 bases, 4 bases remained unmatched. The CDR3 region has the DNA TGCGCCAGCAGTGAGTCAGGACAGGCCCACGAGCAGTACTTC. Its translation is CASSESGQAHEQYF.

This chain connects TRBV29-1 to TRBJ1-1; D is undetermined. The V and J ends lost 6 bases and 2 bases respectively, with 10 bases between them. Germline loops: CDR1 SQVTM, CDR2 ANQGSEA. This CDR3 is built from 12 residues. The CDR3 spells CSVMEKNTEAFF. For the CDR3, the DNA is TGCAGCGTAATGGAGAAAAACACTGAAGCTTTCTTT.

V usage is TRBV28 and J usage is TRBJ2-7; 8 bases map to TRBD2. CDR3 length equals 14 residues. V shed 8 bases, J shed 7 bases, and the junction held 13 bases outside the gene matches. Germline assignment: CDR1 MDHEN and CDR2 SYDVKM. CDR3 amino acids: CASFPGGRSGEQYF. Written as DNA, the CDR3 is TGTGCCAGCTTTCCGGGCGGGAGGTCTGGGGAGCAGTACTTC.

The rearrangement uses TRBV6-1 and TRBJ1-1; tentatively, D is TRBD1 (5 bases). Trimming removed 5 bases from V and 2 bases from J, with 9 bases in between. From germline, CDR1 is MNHNS and CDR2 SASEGT. The CDR3 runs to 13 residues. CDR3 bases: TGTGCCAGCAGTTATGACAGTAACACTGAAGCTTTCTTT. Its protein product is CASSYDSNTEAFF.